Listed below are T cell receptor beta chains from one sample, sequenced in a study of vaccination effects on CD4 cells after COVID-19. The data were produced by immunoSEQ multiplex PCR, yet TCRdb's version contains in-frame clones alone and is incomplete. Among approximately 60,000 clones, approximately 72% were seen once, and the ten largest hold approximately 22%. No antigen is known for these receptors. Sequencing was performed on CD4+ T cells from PBMCs cultured without peptide, taken before COVID-19 vaccination. The receptor set was obtained from a human donor who had a prior SARS-CoV-2 infection. The CDR3 runs from the conserved cysteine through the conserved F or W. D genes are given only for firm matches. Where a row states a size, it is once, few, many or the class of an expanded clone; other rows omit it.

.,TRBV20-1,.,TRBJ2-3,TGCAGTGCTAGTCCCCCATACTCAGATACGCAGTATTTT,CSASPPYSDTQYF
.,TRBV13,TRBD2,TRBJ2-3,TGTGCCAGCAGCCGGTTCTCGGGAGGCTCCACAGATACGCAGTATTTT,CASSRFSGGSTDTQYF
few,TRBV2,.,TRBJ2-2,TGTGCCAGCAGTGAGGGGGCCGGGGAGCTGTTTTTT,CASSEGAGELFF
.,TRBV2,.,TRBJ2-1,TGTGCCAGCAGACCCGCAGGCAAGGAGCAGTTCTTC,CASRPAGKEQFF
.,TRBV5-1,.,TRBJ1-3,TGCGCCAGCAGCTTGGCAGGGGACCTCTCTGGAAACACCATATATTTT,CASSLAGDLSGNTIYF
.,TRBV9,.,TRBJ1-5,TGTGCCAGCAGCGTAGGGGGGAATAGCAATCAGCCCCAGCATTTT,CASSVGGNSNQPQHF
few,TRBV11-3,.,TRBJ2-2,TGTGCCAGCAGCTTAGTGGCGGGATCGAACACCGGGGAGCTGTTTTTT,CASSLVAGSNTGELFF
once,TRBV27,TRBD2,TRBJ2-7,TGTGCCAGCAGTATTAGCGGGAGGGCCCTTTCCTCCTACGAGCAGTACTTC,CASSISGRALSSYEQYF
.,TRBV5-1,TRBD1,TRBJ1-4,TGCGCCAGCAGCTCTTCCGGGACAGGCGGTGAAAAACTGTTTTTT,CASSSSGTGGEKLFF
.,TRBV7-2,TRBD1,TRBJ1-1,TGTGCCAGCAGCTTAGACTGGACAGGGGGGCCTATCGTCTTT,CASSLDWTGGPIVF
.,TRBV7-9,.,TRBJ2-1,TGTGCCAGCAGCCCTAACCCGAATCCTAGCTCCTACAATGAGCAGTTCTTC,CASSPNPNPSSYNEQFF
.,TRBV18,TRBD2,TRBJ2-7,TGTGCCAGCTCACCCCGCGGAGGGGCAAGCGGGAGGTCCAGCTCCTACGAGCAGTACTTC,CASSPRGGASGRSSSYEQYF
.,TRBV9,.,TRBJ2-1,TGTGCCAGCAGCGCTAGGGGGGCGGTTATGGATGAGCAGTTCTTC,CASSARGAVMDEQFF
.,TRBV19,.,TRBJ1-1,TGTGCCAGTAGTATTACGCAGGGGTTGAACACTGAAGCTTTCTTT,CASSITQGLNTEAFF
.,TRBV7-2,TRBD1,TRBJ1-3,TGTGCCAGCAGCTTAAGAGGGGGCGCACGAGGTCACTCTGGAAACACCATATATTTT,CASSLRGGARGHSGNTIYF
.,TRBV28,TRBD1,TRBJ2-5,TGTGCCAGCAGTTCCCATGGGACAGGGGGATTCGAGACCCAGTACTTC,CASSSHGTGGFETQYF
few,TRBV7-9,.,TRBJ1-1,TGTGCCAGCAGCTTAGGAGGGGGAGGACAAGCTTTCTTT,CASSLGGGGQAFF
.,TRBV7-8,.,TRBJ1-4,TGTGCCAGCAGCTTAGTGGGGGTAGCAACTAATGAAAAACTGTTTTTT,CASSLVGVATNEKLFF